The T cell receptor (beta chain) described here comes from a study of CD8 T cells in Susac syndrome (dated by TCRdb to between 2018 and 2021). Broadly, across the study: Repertoire sequencing was used to test whether CD8+ T cell activation and differentiation in Susac syndrome was antigen driven.

RNA was extracted with the RNeasy kit and about 0.5 to 1 ug was reverse transcribed using random hexamers. The immunoSEQ multiplex PCR assay, which covers 54 Vbeta and 13 Jbeta segments, was used to amplify TCR beta CDR3 regions. Bias from PCR amplification was corrected by using a synthetic template baseline for primer optimization and for computational correction. Turning to the authors' computational methods: Reads were assigned to V, D and J genes according to IMGT and analyzed in immunoSEQ Analyzer, with only productive sequences retained. Clonality was calculated as one minus the Shannon entropy normalized by log2 of the number of productive unique sequences. Public and private clones were assessed among the 100 most prevalent clones of each patient and control. A clone was defined as Susac-specific if it was absent from the healthy and MS cohorts, from some 980 published viral clones and from other ImmuneACCESS disease sequences. Using fastp at Q25 and MiXCR, TCRdb reprocessed the public reads and kept productive beta chains. Records with the same CDR3 protein are collapsed into one entry carrying the most frequent genes and DNA. The V and J calls shown here were made by TCRdb, not taken from the authors' results. The sample contains more than 100,000 distinct CDR3 sequences, 90% to 95% of them found a single time. The ten top clones hold roughly 0.12% of the sample.

Concerning this clonotype itself: Its antigen is unknown. No clone much larger than this one lies a single base away; base qualities are absent.

Based on the germline V gene, the CDR1 and CDR2 sequences are SGHTA and FQGNSA. The trim is 2 bases for V and 6 bases for J, with a gap of 8 bases between the germline ends. The CDR3 covers 13 residues, taking in both the cysteine and the phenylalanine. The kept DNA is CDR3 alone, 39 bases in frame from the first base. Peripheral blood CD8+ and CD4+ T cells from healthy donors, Susac syndrome patients and multiple sclerosis patients were profiled using high-throughput TCR beta sequencing. Healthy donors were included as age- and sex-matched controls. Bulk CD8+ and CD4+ T cells were purified magnetically by negative isolation, whereas CD8+ TEMRA cells were enriched by FACS. Blood was drawn into EDTA tubes, processed within 24 hours, and PBMCs were isolated by density gradient centrifugation. PBMCs destined for TCR sequencing were cryopreserved in liquid nitrogen and later thawed in a 37 °C water bath. The sorted or isolated CD4+, CD8+ and CD8+ TEMRA cells had a purity of 90% or higher.

Beyond this particular receptor, the publication reports: The number of individuals in the TCR sequencing and HLA analysis was recognized as being relatively small.

The material sequenced was CD4+ T cells from PBMCs. The rearrangement combines TRBV7-2 with TRBJ2-4; the D gene is perhaps TRBD1, on 5 matching bases. This sequence was found in a human donor in good health. In nucleotide form, the sequence is TGTGCCAGCAGCTTAAGGCAGGGAAACATTCAGTACTTC. Its coded protein is CASSLRQGNIQYF.